The rows below give T cell receptor beta chains drawn from one sample of a study of shared T cell receptors in the human thymus. The data were produced by immunoSEQ multiplex PCR, yet TCRdb's version contains in-frame clones alone and is incomplete. The sample has about 660,000 clones, over 75% seen once. This sample also appeared in a second study, on human thymus T cells.

Sample: thymocytes. The source is a boy less than two years old with a congenital heart defect. Each CDR3 is given with its conserved first and last residue. D genes are given only for firm matches. Clone sizes are given selectively: once, few, many, or a class where the clone is expanded.

clone_size,v_call,d_call,j_call,cdr3_nt,cdr3_aa
.,TRBV7-2,TRBD2,TRBJ2-2,TGTGCCAGCAGCACCCGGGGAGGGGAGGTCGCCGGGGAGCTGTTTTTT,CASSTRGGEVAGELFF
.,TRBV5-1,.,TRBJ1-2,TGCGCCAGCAGCTCCACCCTGCCGAGACAGGCAGACTATGGCTACACCTTC,CASSSTLPRQADYGYTF
.,TRBV6-4,.,TRBJ1-5,TGTGCCAGCAGTGACTCGAACAGGGTGAGGCTATTGAATCAGCCCCAGCATTTT,CASSDSNRVRLLNQPQHF
.,TRBV6-1,TRBD2,TRBJ2-1,TGTGCCAGCAGTGGTACTAGCGGGGAGGGGCAGTTCTTC,CASSGTSGEGQFF
once,TRBV10-1,TRBD1,TRBJ2-2,TGCGCCAGCAGTGAGTGGAGAAACAGGGGAGCCACCGGGGAGCTGTTTTTT,CASSEWRNRGATGELFF
.,TRBV28,.,TRBJ2-7,TGTGCCAGCAGTCCGCCCAACTGGGAGCAGTACTTC,CASSPPNWEQYF
.,TRBV7-9,.,TRBJ1-5,TGTGCCAGCAGCTTAGGACAGGATAGCAATCAGCCCCAGCATTTT,CASSLGQDSNQPQHF
.,TRBV7-2,.,TRBJ1-3,TGTGCCAGCAGCCGCGAGGATTACTCTGGAAACACCATATATTTT,CASSREDYSGNTIYF
.,TRBV27,TRBD2,TRBJ2-1,TGTGCCAGCAGTCCCGGCCTAGCGGGACTAGAGCACAATGAGCAGTTCTTC,CASSPGLAGLEHNEQFF
once,TRBV19,TRBD2,TRBJ2-7,TGTGCCTCGGGACTAGCGGGGAACGAGCAGTACTTC,CASGLAGNEQYF
once,TRBV18,TRBD2,TRBJ2-5,TGTGCCAGCTCACCAAAGATAGCGGGAGGTGAGGGCAAGACCCAGTACTTC,CASSPKIAGGEGKTQYF
.,TRBV7-2,.,TRBJ2-5,TGTGCCAGTGTGCGGCAAGAGACCCAGTACTTC,CASVRQETQYF
.,TRBV9,.,TRBJ1-3,TGTGCCAGCAGCGCTCGAGATGGAAACACCATATATTTT,CASSARDGNTIYF
.,TRBV6-5,.,TRBJ2-7,TGTGCCAGCGGACTCTACGAGCAGTACTTC,CASGLYEQYF
.,TRBV6-5,.,TRBJ1-1,TGTGCCAGCAGTTCCACGTTGGAGGAGGCTTTCTTT,CASSSTLEEAFF
.,TRBV25-1,TRBD2,TRBJ2-1,TGTGCCAGCAGTGAGGCTAGCGGGAGGGCCTACAATGAGCAGTTCTTC,CASSEASGRAYNEQFF
.,TRBV9,.,TRBJ1-2,TGTGCCAGCAGCGTAGCGGTCGGGGTTAACTATGGCTACACCTTC,CASSVAVGVNYGYTF
.,TRBV6-5,.,TRBJ2-5,TGTGCCAGCAGTTACTCGACAACTCAAGAGACCCAGTACTTC,CASSYSTTQETQYF
.,TRBV28,TRBD2,TRBJ2-3,TGTGCCAGCACTCCTGGGCGCGGGGGGAAAATCACAGATACGCAGTATTTT,CASTPGRGGKITDTQYF
.,TRBV7-4,TRBD1,TRBJ1-2,TGTGCCAGCAGCCCACCCGACAGGGGGTATGGCTACACCTTC,CASSPPDRGYGYTF
.,TRBV15,TRBD2,TRBJ2-1,TGTGCCACCAGCACTATAGGGACTAGCGGAGTCTACAATGAGCAGTTCTTC,CATSTIGTSGVYNEQFF
.,TRBV11-2,TRBD1,TRBJ2-7,TGTGCCAGCAGCTTAGGAGGACAGGTCCCTACCTACGAGCAGTACTTC,CASSLGGQVPTYEQYF
few,TRBV28,TRBD2,TRBJ2-7,TGTGCCACCCGTAGCGGGACCCCCTACGAGCAGTACTTC,CATRSGTPYEQYF
.,TRBV25-1,.,TRBJ2-7,TGTGCCAGCAGTGAACCAGACAAGTCCTACGAGCAGTACTTC,CASSEPDKSYEQYF
.,TRBV7-3,.,TRBJ2-5,TGTGCCAGCAGCTTAATGGGCAGCCAAGAGACCCAGTACTTC,CASSLMGSQETQYF
.,TRBV11-2,TRBD2,TRBJ2-7,TGTGCCAGCAAAACTAGCGGTAGCTCCTACGAGCAGTACTTC,CASKTSGSSYEQYF
once,TRBV5-6,TRBD1,TRBJ2-2,TGTGCCAGCACCTTAAACCGGGACAGGGTGCGGGGCACCGGGGAGCTGTTTTTT,CASTLNRDRVRGTGELFF
.,TRBV19,TRBD2,TRBJ2-1,TGTGCCAGTAGTATAGAACTAGCGGCGAATGAGCAGTTCTTC,CASSIELAANEQFF
.,TRBV27,.,TRBJ1-1,TGTGCCAGCAGTTTATTGCGGGGCACTGAAGCTTTCTTT,CASSLLRGTEAFF
.,TRBV27,TRBD1,TRBJ1-2,TGTGCCAGCAGGGCCTGGGACAGGAGGGTTGGCTACACCTTC,CASRAWDRRVGYTF
few,TRBV19,.,TRBJ2-1,TGTGCCAGTAGTATAGTTGCGCCGATGGTAATAGAGCAGTTCTTC,CASSIVAPMVIEQFF
.,TRBV7-8,.,TRBJ1-5,TGTGCCAGCAGTTCTCCAGGCGCAGGGGAGTGCCAGCCCCAGCATTTT,CASSSPGAGECQPQHF
once,TRBV4-3,TRBD2,TRBJ2-5,TGCGCCAGCAGCCTAACTAGCGGGAGAAGAGAGACCCAGTACTTC,CASSLTSGRRETQYF
few,TRBV18,.,TRBJ2-1,TGTGCCAGCTCACCGGGGGGACCCTACAATGAGCAGTTCTTC,CASSPGGPYNEQFF
.,TRBV4-1,.,TRBJ2-7,TGCGCCAGCAGCCAAGATCGGGTTGGCGGGCCGGTCCACGAGCAGTACTTC,CASSQDRVGGPVHEQYF
.,TRBV6-1,TRBD1,TRBJ1-2,TGTGCCAGCAGTGACCGGCCGGGACAGGGTGCAGATGGCTACACCTTC,CASSDRPGQGADGYTF
.,TRBV30,TRBD2,TRBJ2-3,TGTGCCTTATGTGGGGGAGGGCCAGATACGCAGTATTTT,CALCGGGPDTQYF
.,TRBV10-2,.,TRBJ2-4,TGCGCCAGCAGTGAGTCGATTTCCAGACATCTAGCCAAAAACATTCAGTACTTC,CASSESISRHLAKNIQYF